This T cell receptor beta chain was obtained from a study of neoadjuvant anti-PD-1 for oral cavity cancer. Study results and caveats: With a few patients per group, TCR findings need larger cohorts.

Worth noting for this clone: Its antigen is still unknown.

Most PBMC samples had 400 to 550 ng input DNA in six replicates. The method was immunoSEQ multiplex PCR; TCRdb's version includes in-frame clones alone and lacks a portion of them. Here the sample spans about 8,000 clones, 70% being singletons. The sample's time point: after neoadjuvant nivolumab, at surgical resection. CDR3 length equals 15 residues. Germline CDR1 and CDR2: LGHNA and YNFKEQ. V shed 1 base, J shed 2 bases, and the junction held 4 bases outside the gene matches. V usage is TRBV4-2 and J usage is TRBJ2-7; 8 bases match TRBD2. This TCR came from a person aged 35-79 years with oral cavity squamous cell carcinoma. The sequenced sample was PBMCs, obtained after nivolumab (anti-PD-1) treatment. CDR3 coding DNA: TGTGCCAGCAGCCAAGCTTTAGCGGGAACCTACGAGCAGTACTTC. Its translation: CASSQALAGTYEQYF.